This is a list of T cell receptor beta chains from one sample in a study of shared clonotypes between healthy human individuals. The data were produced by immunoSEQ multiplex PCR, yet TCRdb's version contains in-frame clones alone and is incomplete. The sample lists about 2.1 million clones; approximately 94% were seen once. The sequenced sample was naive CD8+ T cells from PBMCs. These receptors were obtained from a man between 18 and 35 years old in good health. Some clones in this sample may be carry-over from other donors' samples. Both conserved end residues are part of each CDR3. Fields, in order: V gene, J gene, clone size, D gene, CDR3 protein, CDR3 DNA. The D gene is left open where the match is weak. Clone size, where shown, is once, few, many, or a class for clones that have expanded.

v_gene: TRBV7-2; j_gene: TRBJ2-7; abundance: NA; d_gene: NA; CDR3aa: CASSLSTNSYEQYF; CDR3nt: TGTGCCAGCAGCTTATCGACAAACTCCTACGAGCAGTACTTC
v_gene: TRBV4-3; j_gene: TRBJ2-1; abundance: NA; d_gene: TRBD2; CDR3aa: CASSQDLEGLAQFF; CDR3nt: TGCGCCAGCAGCCAAGATCTAGAGGGACTAGCCCAGTTCTTC
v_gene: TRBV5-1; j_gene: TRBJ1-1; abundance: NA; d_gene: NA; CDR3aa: CASSPGMNTEAFF; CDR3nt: TGCGCCAGCAGCCCGGGAATGAACACTGAAGCTTTCTTT
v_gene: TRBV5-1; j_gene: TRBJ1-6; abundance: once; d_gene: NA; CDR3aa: CASSLGLSPLHF; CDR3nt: TGCGCCAGCAGCTTGGGTCTCTCACCCCTCCACTTT
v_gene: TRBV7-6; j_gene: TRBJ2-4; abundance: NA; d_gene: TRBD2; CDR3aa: CASSPLKAGGWGKNIQYF; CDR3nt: TGTGCCAGCAGCCCCCTGAAAGCGGGGGGATGGGGCAAAAACATTCAGTACTTC
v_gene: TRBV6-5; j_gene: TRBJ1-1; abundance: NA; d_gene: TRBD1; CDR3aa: CASRHDRGNEAFF; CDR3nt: TGTGCCAGCAGACACGACAGGGGGAATGAAGCTTTCTTT
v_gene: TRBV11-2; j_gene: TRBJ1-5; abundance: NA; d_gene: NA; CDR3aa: CASSLGLGQPQHF; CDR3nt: TGTGCCAGCAGCTTAGGGCTAGGGCAGCCCCAGCATTTT
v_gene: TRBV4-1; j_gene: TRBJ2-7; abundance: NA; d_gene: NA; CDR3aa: CASSQTGSYEQYF; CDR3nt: TGCGCCAGCAGCCAAACAGGGAGCTACGAGCAGTACTTC
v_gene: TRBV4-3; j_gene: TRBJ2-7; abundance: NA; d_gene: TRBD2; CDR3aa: CASSQGGTGLPDYEQYF; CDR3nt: TGCGCCAGCAGCCAAGGGGGGACGGGACTACCTGACTACGAGCAGTACTTC
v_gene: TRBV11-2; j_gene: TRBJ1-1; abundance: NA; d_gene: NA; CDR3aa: CASSLGSGTGAFF; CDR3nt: TGTGCCAGCAGCTTAGGATCGGGTACTGGTGCTTTCTTT
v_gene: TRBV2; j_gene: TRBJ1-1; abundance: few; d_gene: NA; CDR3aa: CASSEVKGSEAFF; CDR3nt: TGTGCCAGCAGTGAGGTGAAAGGGAGCGAAGCTTTCTTT
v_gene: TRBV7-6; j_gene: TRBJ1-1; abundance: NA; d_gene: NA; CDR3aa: CASSARQDLREAFF; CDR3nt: TGTGCCAGCAGCGCACGACAGGACTTAAGGGAAGCTTTCTTT
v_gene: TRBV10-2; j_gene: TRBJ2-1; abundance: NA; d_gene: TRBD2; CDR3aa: CASTAAGGPRNEQFF; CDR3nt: TGCGCCAGCACCGCAGCGGGAGGGCCTCGGAATGAGCAGTTCTTC
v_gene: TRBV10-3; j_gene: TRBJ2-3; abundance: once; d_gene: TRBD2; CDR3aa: CAISEVLAADTQYF; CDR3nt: TGTGCCATCAGTGAAGTACTAGCGGCAGATACGCAGTATTTT
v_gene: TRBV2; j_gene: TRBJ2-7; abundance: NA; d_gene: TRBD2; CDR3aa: CASSALSGGGRYAYEQYF; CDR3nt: TGTGCCAGCAGTGCATTGTCGGGCGGCGGGAGATACGCCTACGAGCAGTACTTC
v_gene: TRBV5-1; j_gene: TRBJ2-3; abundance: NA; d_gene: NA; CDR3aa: CASSLAGPGTDTQYF; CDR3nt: TGCGCCAGCAGCTTGGCGGGACCTGGCACAGATACGCAGTATTTT
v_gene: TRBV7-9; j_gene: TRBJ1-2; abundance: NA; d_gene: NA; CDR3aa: CASSLGGGIVGYGYTF; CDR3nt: TGTGCCAGCAGCTTAGGGGGCGGAATAGTCGGGTATGGCTACACCTTC
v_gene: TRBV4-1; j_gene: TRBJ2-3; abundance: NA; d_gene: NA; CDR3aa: CASSQVQGTDTQYF; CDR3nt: TGCGCCAGCAGCCAAGTGCAGGGCACAGATACGCAGTATTTT
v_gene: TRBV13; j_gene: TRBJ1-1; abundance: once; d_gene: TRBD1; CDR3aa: CASSTQQGAGTEAFF; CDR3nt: TGTGCCAGCAGCACGCAACAGGGGGCGGGCACTGAAGCTTTCTTT
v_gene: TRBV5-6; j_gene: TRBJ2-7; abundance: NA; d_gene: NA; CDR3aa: CASSLGAGYEQYF; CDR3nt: TGTGCCAGCAGCTTGGGAGCGGGCTACGAGCAGTACTTC
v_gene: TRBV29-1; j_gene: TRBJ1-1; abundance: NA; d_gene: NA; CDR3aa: CSVEFRYTEAFF; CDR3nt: TGCAGCGTTGAATTCCGGTATACTGAAGCTTTCTTT
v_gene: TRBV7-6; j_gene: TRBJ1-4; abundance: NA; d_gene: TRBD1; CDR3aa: CASSSFPLGTGNEKLFF; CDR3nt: TGTGCCAGCAGCTCGTTCCCTCTAGGGACAGGGAATGAAAAACTGTTTTTT
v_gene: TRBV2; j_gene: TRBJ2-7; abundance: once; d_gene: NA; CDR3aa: CASSVSEQYF; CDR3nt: TGTGCCAGCAGTGTAAGCGAGCAGTACTTC
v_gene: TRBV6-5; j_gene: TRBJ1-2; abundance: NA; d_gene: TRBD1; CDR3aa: CASRSRDSYGYTF; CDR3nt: TGTGCCAGCAGATCACGGGACAGCTATGGCTACACCTTC
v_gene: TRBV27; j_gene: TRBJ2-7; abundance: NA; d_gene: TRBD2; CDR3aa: CASSLERGLSYEQYF; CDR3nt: TGTGCCAGCAGTTTAGAGCGGGGCCTATCCTACGAGCAGTACTTC
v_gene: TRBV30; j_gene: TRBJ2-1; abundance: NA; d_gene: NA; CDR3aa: CAWSDGDEQFF; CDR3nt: TGTGCCTGGAGTGACGGGGATGAGCAGTTCTTC
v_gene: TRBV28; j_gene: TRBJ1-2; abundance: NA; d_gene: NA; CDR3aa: CASSSHREGTYGYTF; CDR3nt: TGTGCCAGCAGTTCTCACCGGGAGGGAACTTATGGCTACACCTTC
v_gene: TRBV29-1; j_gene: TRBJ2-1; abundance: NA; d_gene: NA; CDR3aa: CSVEDPAVPDNEQFF; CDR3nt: TGCAGCGTTGAAGATCCCGCAGTCCCCGACAATGAGCAGTTCTTC
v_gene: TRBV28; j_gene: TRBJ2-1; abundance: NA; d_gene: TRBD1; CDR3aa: CASSSDRVYEQFF; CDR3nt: TGTGCCAGCAGTTCGGACAGGGTTTATGAGCAGTTCTTC
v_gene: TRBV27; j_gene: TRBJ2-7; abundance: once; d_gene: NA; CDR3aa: CASGPGGGPAYEQYF; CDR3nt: TGTGCCAGCGGGCCAGGTGGCGGGCCGGCCTACGAGCAGTACTTC
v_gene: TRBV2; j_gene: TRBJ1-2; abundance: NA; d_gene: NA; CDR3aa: CASSEQGRYGYTF; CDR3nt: TGTGCCAGCAGTGAACAGGGCAGGTATGGCTACACCTTC